Presented here are 16 T cell receptor beta chains from one specimen sequenced in a study of T cell repertoires in cytomegalovirus infection. Their recognized antigens are unknown. In TCRdb, the reads were re-called with MiXCR into one record per CDR3 protein. The table records around 85,000 distinct CDR3 sequences, about half of them present only once. This sample comprised CD8+ T cells from cultured PBMCs, obtained from culture after CMV antigen stimulation. These receptors were collected from a human donor in good health (CMV status not recorded). Some clones in this sample may be carry-over from other donors' samples.

The gene calls are TRBV20-1 and TRBJ1-5; D gene uncertain. Germline CDR1 and CDR2: DFQATT and SNEGSKA (reference sequence). The CDR3 extends over 13 amino acids. V was cut by 6 bases and J by 0 bases, with 9 bases left in between. CDR3 sequence: CSAQDDSNQPQHF. Here the CDR3 DNA reads TGCAGTGCCCAGGATGATAGCAATCAGCCCCAGCATTTT.

The chain couples TRBV9 to TRBJ2-1; 7 nucleotides agree with TRBD1. This CDR3 is built from 16 residues. The V gene's germline CDR1 is SGDLS and CDR2 YYNGEE. The V gene end was trimmed by 3 bases and the J gene end by 4 bases; junction bases not matched to a gene: 10. The CDR3 loop is CASSGGTAGVYNEQFF. CDR3 bases: TGTGCCAGCAGCGGGGGGACAGCCGGCGTATACAATGAGCAGTTCTTC.

Note on this clonotype: At one end the junction does not follow the germline gene, possibly because of a read error. The V call is TRBV29-1, the J call TRBJ2-7; either TRBD1 or TRBD2 may supply D (5 bases each). Germline CDR1 is SQVTM and CDR2 is ANQGSEA. The CDR3 length is 12 residues. The CDR3 bases are TGCAGCGTAGAAGGGGACCTCTACGAGCAGTACTTC. This sequence encodes CSVEGDLYEQYF.

This clonotype was counted only a few times. The chain couples TRBV7-8 to TRBJ2-1, with TRBD2 identical over 9 bases. The V segment lost 0 bases and the J segment 8 bases; nucleotides outside the gene matches: 5. Per the germline V gene, CDR1 is SGHVS and CDR2 is FQNEAQ. The CDR3 covers 15 residues. In nucleotides, the CDR3 is TGTGCCAGCAGCTTAGCTAGCGGGAGTAGGTATGAGCAGTTCTTC. It is translated as CASSLASGSRYEQFF. Using reference TRBV7-8 and TRBJ2-1 for the parts outside the CDR3, the full variable domain is GAGVSQSPRYKVAKRGQDVALRCDPISGHVSLFWYQQALGQGPEFLTYFQNEAQLDKSGLPSDRFFAERPEGSVSTLKIQRTQQEDSAVYLCASSLASGSRYEQFFGPGTRLTVL.

V is TRBV12-3 or TRBV12-4 and J is TRBJ2-4; D not certain. The CDR3 is 17 amino acids. V lost 1 base and J lost 0, with 13 bases in between. The CDR3 reads CASSLEDTLLAKNIQYF. The CDR3 DNA reads TGTGCCAGCAGTTTAGAGGATACTCTACTAGCCAAAAACATTCAGTACTTC.

In this sample, this clonotype turned up a few times. The CDR3 is CASSLGTGEGQPQHF. The CDR3 region has the DNA TGTGCCAGCAGCTTAGGGACAGGGGAGGGGCAGCCCCAGCATTTT. The chain links TRBV7-9 to TRBJ1-5, with 9 bases lining up with TRBD1. This CDR3 is 15 amino acids long. Germline assignment: CDR1 SEHNR and CDR2 FQNEAQ (reference sequence). J was trimmed by 7 bases and V by 1 base; bases with no gene match: 5.

The gene calls are TRBV19 and TRBJ1-1; perhaps TRBD1 as D (5 bases). In germline, CDR1 is LNHDA, CDR2 SQIVND (reference sequence). The CDR3 runs to 14 residues. V was shortened by 6 bases and J by 3 bases, with 14 bases between the two germline ends. The CDR3 here is CASSLMGPHTEAFF. The CDR3 region has the DNA TGTGCCAGTAGCTTGATGGGACCGCACACTGAAGCTTTCTTT.

The J gene is TRBJ2-4, the V gene TRBV6-1; no definite D call. V was trimmed by 5 bases and J by 3 bases, leaving 26 bases between them. This CDR3 has 19 residues. Germline V gene lookup returns CDR1 MNHNS and CDR2 SASEGT. The CDR3 DNA reads as TGTGCCAGCAGTTCCCTTCTCCGGGCCTACTCGGACGGCAAAAACATTCAGTACTTC. Its translation is CASSSLLRAYSDGKNIQYF.

This clonotype was seen more than once but under ten times. This chain joins TRBV7-2 and TRBJ2-1; TRBD2 is a possible D gene (6 bases). V gave up 5 bases and J gave up 10 bases, with 24 bases separating them. The CDR3 spans 16 residues. Germline V gives CDR1 SGHTA, CDR2 FQGNSA. CDR3 in DNA: TGTGCCAGCAGCCTGAATCGGGGGAATCCGGGCGGGGAGCAGTTCTTC. Its protein product is CASSLNRGNPGGEQFF.

This chain joins TRBV6-5 and TRBJ2-5; 7 bases agree with TRBD2. The germline V gene encodes CDR1 MNHEY and CDR2 SVGAGI. V shed 5 bases and J 0 bases; nucleotides not matched to a gene: 6. There are 15 residues in the CDR3. In DNA, the CDR3 is TGTGCCAGCAGTCCGCAGCGGGGTTACCAAGAGACCCAGTACTTC. Its protein is CASSPQRGYQETQYF.

The J gene is TRBJ2-3, the V gene TRBV6-1; weak D call: TRBD2 (5 bases). In germline, CDR1 is MNHNS, CDR2 SASEGT. The CDR3 runs 14 residues. With 0 bases removed from V and 6 bases from J, the gap between germline ends came to 10 bases. CDR3 in amino acids: CASSEAPPGDTQYF. The CDR3 DNA sequence: TGTGCCAGCAGTGAAGCCCCTCCGGGGGATACGCAGTATTTT.

The chain recombines TRBV7-3 with TRBJ2-1; maybe TRBD2 (6 bases). Germline-derived CDR1 and CDR2 are SGHTA and FQGTGA. CDR3 length: 15 residues. V was trimmed by 6 bases and J by 0 bases, leaving 12 bases between them. CDR3 DNA: TGTGCCAGCAGAAGAAACGGGAGCTCCTACAATGAGCAGTTCTTC. Protein sequence: CASRRNGSSYNEQFF. Using reference TRBV7-3 and TRBJ2-1 for the parts outside the CDR3, the full variable domain is GAGVSQTPSNKVTEKGKYVELRCDPISGHTALYWYRQSLGQGPEFLIYFQGTGAADDSGLPNDRFFAVRPEGSVSTLKIQRTERGDSAVYLCASRRNGSSYNEQFFGPGTRLTVL.

The J gene is TRBJ2-7, the V gene TRBV28; D is undetermined. CDR1 and CDR2 (germline): MDHEN, SYDVKM. Trimming took off 8 bases at V and 0 bases at J, with 8 bases between the two ends. The CDR3 sequence is 12 residues long. The CDR3 nucleotides are TGTGCCAGCTTCTCTTACTCCTACGAGCAGTACTTC. Translation: CASFSYSYEQYF.

The chain carries TRBV6-5 and TRBJ2-1; no reliable D call. CDR1 is MNHEY and CDR2 is SVGAGI in the germline V gene. Trimming shortened V by 3 bases and J by 5 bases, and 8 bases separated the two germline ends. This CDR3 comprises 13 residues. The CDR3 region is CASSYSSHNEQFF. In nucleotides, the CDR3 is TGTGCCAGCAGTTATTCCTCTCACAATGAGCAGTTCTTC.

This chain connects TRBV7-4 to TRBJ2-3; 7 bases fit TRBD1. Losses at the gene ends were 4 bases for V and 3 bases for J; bases not matched to a gene: 10. The CDR3 extends over 16 amino acids. Germline V gives CDR1 SGHVT, CDR2 SQSDAQ. Here the CDR3 DNA reads TGTGCCAGCAGCTCATTACAGGGGACACTTACAGATACGCAGTATTTT. As protein: CASSSLQGTLTDTQYF.

The chain uses TRBV6-2 or TRBV6-3 and TRBJ1-5; TRBD1 aligns across 9 bases. The CDR3 covers 13 residues. The ends lost 6 bases at V and 12 bases at J; junction bases unmatched: 9. CDR1 and CDR2 (germline): MNHEY, SVGEGT. This CDR3 is CASSRDRGGYQHF. For the CDR3, the DNA is TGTGCCAGCAGCCGTGACAGGGGGGGTTACCAGCATTTT.